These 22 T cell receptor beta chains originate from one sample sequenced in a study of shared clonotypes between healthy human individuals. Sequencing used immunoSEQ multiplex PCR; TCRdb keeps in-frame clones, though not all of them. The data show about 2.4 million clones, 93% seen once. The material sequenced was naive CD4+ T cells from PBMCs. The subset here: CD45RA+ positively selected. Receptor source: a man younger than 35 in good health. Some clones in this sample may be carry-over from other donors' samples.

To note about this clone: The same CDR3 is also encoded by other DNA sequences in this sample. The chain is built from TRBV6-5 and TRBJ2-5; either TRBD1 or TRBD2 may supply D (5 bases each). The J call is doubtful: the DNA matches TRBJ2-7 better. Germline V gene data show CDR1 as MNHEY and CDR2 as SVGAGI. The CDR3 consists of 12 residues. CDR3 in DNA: TGTGCCAGCAGTTACTCTGGGGGCGAGCAGTACTTC. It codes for CASSYSGGEQYF.

CDR3 coding DNA: TGTGCCAGCAGCTTAAGTCGGGGCACAGATACGCAGTATTTT. Translation: CASSLSRGTDTQYF. This rearrangement joins TRBV13 to TRBJ2-3; no clear D gene. Per the germline V gene, CDR1 is PRHDT and CDR2 is FYEKMQ (reference sequence). V was trimmed by 2 bases and J by 1 base, leaving 7 bases between them. The CDR3 is 14 amino acids.

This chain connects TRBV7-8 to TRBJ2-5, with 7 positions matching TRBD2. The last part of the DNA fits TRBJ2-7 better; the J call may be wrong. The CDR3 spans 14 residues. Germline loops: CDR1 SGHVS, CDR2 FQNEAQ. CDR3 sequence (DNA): TGTGCCAGCAGCTCTAGCGGACACTCCTACGAGCAGTACTTC. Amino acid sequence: CASSSSGHSYEQYF.

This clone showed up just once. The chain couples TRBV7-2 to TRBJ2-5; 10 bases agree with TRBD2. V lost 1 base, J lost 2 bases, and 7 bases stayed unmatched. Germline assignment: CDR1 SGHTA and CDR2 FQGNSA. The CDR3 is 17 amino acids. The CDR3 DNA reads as TGTGCCAGCAGCTTAGGTACAGCGGGAGGGGGGCAAGAGACCCAGTACTTC. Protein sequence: CASSLGTAGGGQETQYF. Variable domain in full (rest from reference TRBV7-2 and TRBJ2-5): GAGVSQSPSNKVTEKGKDVELRCDPISGHTALYWYRQSLGQGLEFLIYFQGNSAPDKSGLPSDRFSAERTGGSVSTLTIQRTQQEDSAVYLCASSLGTAGGGQETQYFGPGTRLLVL.

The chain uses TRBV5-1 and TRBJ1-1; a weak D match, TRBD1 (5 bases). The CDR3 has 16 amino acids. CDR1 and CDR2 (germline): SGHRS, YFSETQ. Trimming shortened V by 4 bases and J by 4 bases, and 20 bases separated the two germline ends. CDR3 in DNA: TGCGCCAGCAGCGGATCTATAAAGGGGCGGGGCACTGAAGCTTTCTTT. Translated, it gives CASSGSIKGRGTEAFF.

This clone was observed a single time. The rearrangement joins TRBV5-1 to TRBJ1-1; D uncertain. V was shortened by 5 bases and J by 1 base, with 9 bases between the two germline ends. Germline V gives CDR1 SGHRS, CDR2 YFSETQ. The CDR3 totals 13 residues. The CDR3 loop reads CASRRLGNTEAFF. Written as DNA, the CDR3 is TGCGCCAGCAGGAGGCTAGGGAACACTGAAGCTTTCTTT.

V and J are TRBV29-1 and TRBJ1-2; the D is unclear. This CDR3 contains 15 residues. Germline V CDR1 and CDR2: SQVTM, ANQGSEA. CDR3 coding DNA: TGCACCGTAGCGGTCCAGGACTTATTAAACTATGGCTACACCTTC. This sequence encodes CTVAVQDLLNYGYTF.

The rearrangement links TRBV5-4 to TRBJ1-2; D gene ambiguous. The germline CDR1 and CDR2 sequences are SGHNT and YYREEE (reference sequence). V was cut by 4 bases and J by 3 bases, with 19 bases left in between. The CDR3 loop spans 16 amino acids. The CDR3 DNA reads TGTGCCAGCAGCCCCGTGCGTGGATCACGGGACTATGGCTACACCTTC. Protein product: CASSPVRGSRDYGYTF.

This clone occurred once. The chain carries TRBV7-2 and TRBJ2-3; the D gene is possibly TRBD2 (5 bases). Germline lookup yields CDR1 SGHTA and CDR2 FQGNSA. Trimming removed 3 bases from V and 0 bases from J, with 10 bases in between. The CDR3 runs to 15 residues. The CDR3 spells CASSFWTGSTDTQYF. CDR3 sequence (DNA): TGTGCCAGCAGCTTTTGGACGGGGAGCACAGATACGCAGTATTTT.

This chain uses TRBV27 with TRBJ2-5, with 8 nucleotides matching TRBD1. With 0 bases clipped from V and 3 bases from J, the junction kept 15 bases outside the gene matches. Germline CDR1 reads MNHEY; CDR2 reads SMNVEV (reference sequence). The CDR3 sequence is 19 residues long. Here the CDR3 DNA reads TGTGCCAGCAGTTTATCGGTTGTAGAGATAGAACAGGGGGAAGAGACCCAGTACTTC. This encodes CASSLSVVEIEQGEETQYF.

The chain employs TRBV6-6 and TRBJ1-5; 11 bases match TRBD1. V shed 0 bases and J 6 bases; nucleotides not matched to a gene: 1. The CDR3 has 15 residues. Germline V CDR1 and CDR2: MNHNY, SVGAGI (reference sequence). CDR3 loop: CASSYSGTGGQPQHF. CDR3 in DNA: TGTGCCAGCAGTTACTCGGGGACAGGGGGTCAGCCCCAGCATTTT.

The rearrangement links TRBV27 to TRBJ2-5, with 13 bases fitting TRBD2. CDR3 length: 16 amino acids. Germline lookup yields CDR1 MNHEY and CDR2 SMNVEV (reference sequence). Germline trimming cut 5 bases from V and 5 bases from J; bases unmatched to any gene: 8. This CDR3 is CASSPRTSGSGETQYF. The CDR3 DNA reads TGTGCCAGCAGTCCCCGGACTAGCGGGAGTGGCGAGACCCAGTACTTC.

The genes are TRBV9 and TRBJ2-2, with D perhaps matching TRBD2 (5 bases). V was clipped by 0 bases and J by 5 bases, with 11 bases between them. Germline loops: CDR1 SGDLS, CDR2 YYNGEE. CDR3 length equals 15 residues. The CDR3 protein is CASSVVGLETGELFF. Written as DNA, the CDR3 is TGTGCCAGCAGCGTAGTCGGACTGGAGACCGGGGAGCTGTTTTTT.

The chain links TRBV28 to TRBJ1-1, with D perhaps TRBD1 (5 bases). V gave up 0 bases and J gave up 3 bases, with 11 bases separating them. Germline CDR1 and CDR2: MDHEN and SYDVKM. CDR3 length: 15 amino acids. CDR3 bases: TGTGCCAGCAGTTTATGGGGGCAGCGAGACACTGAAGCTTTCTTT. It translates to CASSLWGQRDTEAFF.

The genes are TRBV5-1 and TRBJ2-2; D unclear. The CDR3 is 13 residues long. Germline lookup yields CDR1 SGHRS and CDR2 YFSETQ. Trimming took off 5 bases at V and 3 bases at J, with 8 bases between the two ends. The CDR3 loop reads CASSSDHTGELFF. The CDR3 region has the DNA TGCGCCAGCAGTTCTGACCACACCGGGGAGCTGTTTTTT.

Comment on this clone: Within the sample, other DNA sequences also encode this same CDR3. CDR3 protein: CASSLGGLQETQYF. The CDR3 nucleotides read TGTGCCAGCAGCTTAGGAGGGCTACAAGAGACCCAGTACTTC. This chain uses TRBV7-9 with TRBJ2-5, with a weak D call TRBD2 (5 bases). The CDR3 spans 14 residues. Trimming removed 1 base at V and 2 bases at J, with 8 bases between. Germline CDR1 reads SEHNR; CDR2 reads FQNEAQ (reference sequence).

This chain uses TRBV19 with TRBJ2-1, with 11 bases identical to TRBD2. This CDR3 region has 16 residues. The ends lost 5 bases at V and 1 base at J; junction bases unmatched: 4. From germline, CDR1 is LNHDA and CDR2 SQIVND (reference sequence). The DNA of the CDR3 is TGTGCCAGTAGTCCCCGACTAGCGGGATCCTACAATGAGCAGTTCTTC. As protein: CASSPRLAGSYNEQFF.

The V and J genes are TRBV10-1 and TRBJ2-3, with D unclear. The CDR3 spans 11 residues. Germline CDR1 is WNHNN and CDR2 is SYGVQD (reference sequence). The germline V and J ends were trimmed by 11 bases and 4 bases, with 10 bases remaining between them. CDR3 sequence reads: CAERMSDTQYF. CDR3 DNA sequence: TGCGCCGAACGAATGTCAGATACGCAGTATTTT.

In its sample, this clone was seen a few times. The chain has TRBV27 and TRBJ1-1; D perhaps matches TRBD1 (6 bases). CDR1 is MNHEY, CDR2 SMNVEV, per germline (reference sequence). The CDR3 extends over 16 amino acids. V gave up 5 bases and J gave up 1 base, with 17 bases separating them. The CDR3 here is CASSRTPGHWNTEAFF. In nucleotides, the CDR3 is TGTGCCAGCAGTAGAACTCCGGGACACTGGAACACTGAAGCTTTCTTT.

The CDR3 loop is CASQIGGRGQREQYF. CDR3 nucleotide sequence: TGTGCCAGCCAAATTGGGGGGAGGGGGCAACGGGAGCAGTACTTC. The V call is TRBV28, the J call TRBJ2-7; D may correspond to TRBD1 or TRBD2 (7 bases each). Looked up from germline, CDR1 is MDHEN and CDR2 is SYDVKM. The CDR3 totals 15 residues. The ends were cut back, 8 bases at V and 7 bases at J, with 24 bases in the middle.

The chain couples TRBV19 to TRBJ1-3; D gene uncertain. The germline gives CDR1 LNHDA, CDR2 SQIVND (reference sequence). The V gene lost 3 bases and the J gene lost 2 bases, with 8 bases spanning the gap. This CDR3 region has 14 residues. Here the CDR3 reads CASSIAPPGNTIYF. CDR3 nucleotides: TGTGCCAGTAGTATTGCCCCTCCTGGAAACACCATATATTTT.

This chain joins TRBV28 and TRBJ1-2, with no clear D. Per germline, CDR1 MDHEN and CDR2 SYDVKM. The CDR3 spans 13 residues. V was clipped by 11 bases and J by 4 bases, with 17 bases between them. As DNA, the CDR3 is TGTGCCGGCTGCCCAGGTTCGGGCTATGGCTACACCTTC. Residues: CAGCPGSGYGYTF.